The 21 T cell receptor beta chains in this list originate from one sample, sequenced in a study of blood T cell repertoires in COVID-19. Generated by immunoSEQ multiplex PCR, the TCRdb table keeps only in-frame clones and is missing some. Among around 230,000 clones listed, roughly nine tenths were seen once. The specimen sequenced was PBMCs or T cells enriched from blood (not recorded which). The receptor set was obtained from a woman younger than 45 who had recovered from COVID-19.

The chain uses TRBV11-2 and TRBJ2-7, with 14 bases aligning to TRBD2. V shed 5 bases and J 6 bases; nucleotides not matched to a gene: 12. CDR1 is SGHAT and CDR2 is FQNNGV in the germline V gene. CDR3 length: 17 amino acids. The CDR3 sequence: CASSDRRLAGGPGEQYF. DNA of the CDR3: TGTGCCAGCAGCGACCGGAGACTAGCGGGGGGGCCGGGCGAGCAGTACTTC. Using reference TRBV11-2 and TRBJ2-7 for the parts outside the CDR3, the full variable domain is EAGVAQSPRYKIIEKRQSVAFWCNPISGHATLYWYQQILGQGPKLLIQFQNNGVVDDSQLPKDRFSAERLKGVDSTLKIQPAKLEDSAVYLCASSDRRLAGGPGEQYFGPGTRLTVT.

This sequence joins TRBV3-1 (or the pseudogene TRBV3-2) and TRBJ2-7; D is unresolved. V gave up 4 bases and J gave up 8 bases, with 15 bases separating them. CDR1 LGHDT and CDR2 YNNKEL come from the germline V gene (reference sequence). This CDR3 has 13 residues. CDR3 DNA: TGTGCCAGCAGCCGTAAGGAACAACAGCAGCAGTACTTC. Amino acid sequence: CASSRKEQQQQYF.

The chain joins TRBV7-3 to TRBJ2-1, with 8 bases lining up with TRBD1. With V trimmed by 2 bases and J by 7 bases, 7 bases remained unmatched. The CDR3 covers 15 residues. From germline, CDR1 is SGHTA and CDR2 FQGTGA. The CDR3 DNA reads TGTGCCAGCAGCTTATCAGGGGGCTCTGGGAATGAGCAGTTCTTC. This sequence encodes CASSLSGGSGNEQFF. The variable domain in full, completed from reference TRBV7-3 and TRBJ2-1, reads GAGVSQTPSNKVTEKGKYVELRCDPISGHTALYWYRQSLGQGPEFLIYFQGTGAADDSGLPNDRFFAVRPEGSVSTLKIQRTERGDSAVYLCASSLSGGSGNEQFFGPGTRLTVL.

This sequence joins TRBV6-1 and TRBJ1-2; 9 nucleotides align to TRBD1. The CDR3 totals 19 residues. The V gene's germline CDR1 is MNHNS and CDR2 SASEGT. The V gene end was trimmed by 4 bases and the J gene end by 4 bases; junction bases not matched to a gene: 19. The CDR3 spells CASSARGPGQGIPSYGYTF. The CDR3 coding sequence is TGTGCCAGCAGTGCGAGAGGACCGGGACAGGGAATTCCCTCCTATGGCTACACCTTC.

This clone was counted a single time. V and J are TRBV12-3 or TRBV12-4 and TRBJ1-2, with 9 bases identical to TRBD1. The V and J ends lost 6 bases and 6 bases, in that order; junction bases with no gene match: 5. The CDR3 contains 13 residues. DNA of the CDR3: TGTGCCAGCAGGCGGACAGGGGCCCATGGCTACACCTTC. This encodes CASRRTGAHGYTF.

This clone has more than one count but fewer than ten. The rearrangement uses TRBV4-1 and TRBJ1-2; D gene ambiguous. V was trimmed by 3 bases and J by 4 bases, leaving 9 bases between them. The length of the CDR3 is 13 residues. Germline CDR1 and CDR2: MGHRA and YSYEKL. The CDR3 DNA is TGCGCCAGCAGCCAGGAGTTAATCTATGGCTACACCTTC. As protein: CASSQELIYGYTF.

This clone appeared once. The genes are TRBV25-1 and TRBJ2-3, with TRBD1 matching over 10 bases. The CDR3 length is 13 residues. Germline CDR1 is MGHDK and CDR2 is SYGVNS. After removal of 7 bases from V and 6 bases from J, the junction contained 4 bases not matched to a gene. CDR3 amino acids: CASKDRGTDTQYF. The CDR3 bases are TGTGCCAGCAAGGACAGGGGGACTGATACGCAGTATTTT.

This chain joins TRBV6-5 and TRBJ2-7; possibly TRBD1 for D (6 bases). CDR1 and CDR2 (germline): MNHEY, SVGAGI. The CDR3 has 14 residues. The ends were cut back, 5 bases at V and 0 bases at J, with 11 bases in the middle. Here the CDR3 reads CASSNWDNSYEQYF. In DNA, the CDR3 is TGTGCCAGCAGTAACTGGGACAACTCCTACGAGCAGTACTTC.

This clone was counted a few times. The V gene is TRBV24-1, the J gene TRBJ2-3; weak D call: TRBD1 (6 bases). V dropped 9 bases and J dropped 0 bases, with 15 bases sitting between them. Germline CDR1 KGHDR, CDR2 SFDVKD. This CDR3 is built from 15 residues. In DNA, the CDR3 is TGTGCCACCCAAGGGGGATCAGGGAGCACAGATACGCAGTATTTT. Translated, it gives CATQGGSGSTDTQYF.

The chain combines TRBV9 with TRBJ2-2; D is unclear. The germline V and J ends were trimmed by 1 base and 9 bases, with 16 bases remaining between them. Germline-derived CDR1 and CDR2 are SGDLS and YYNGEE. The CDR3 has 15 amino acids. The chain's CDR3 is CASSVNPSIKRELFF. The DNA of the CDR3 is TGTGCCAGCAGCGTAAACCCTTCCATAAAGCGGGAGCTGTTTTTT.

The rearrangement joins TRBV5-1 to TRBJ1-2; perhaps TRBD1 as D (5 bases). Germline loops: CDR1 SGHRS, CDR2 YFSETQ. The CDR3 has 14 residues. V was cut by 4 bases and J by 8 bases, with 18 bases left in between. CDR3 in DNA: TGCGCCAGCAGCCAGACGGGGGGAGAAGTCGGCTACACCTTC. Its translation is CASSQTGGEVGYTF.

This rearrangement joins TRBV19 to TRBJ2-3; 8 nucleotides align to TRBD2. V shed 5 bases and J 2 bases; nucleotides not matched to a gene: 9. The CDR3 loop spans 16 amino acids. CDR1 LNHDA and CDR2 SQIVND come from the germline V gene (reference sequence). The CDR3 here is CASSPWGRGDTDTQYF. The CDR3 DNA reads as TGTGCCAGTAGTCCGTGGGGGCGGGGGGACACAGATACGCAGTATTTT.

This clone showed up many times. The chain links TRBV19 to TRBJ1-5, with unresolved D. Germline CDR1 and CDR2: LNHDA and SQIVND (reference sequence). The V and J ends lost 0 bases and 6 bases respectively, with 6 bases between them. The CDR3 runs 13 residues. CDR3 DNA sequence: TGTGCCAGTAGTATAGATTCAGTTCAGCCCCAGCATTTT. The encoded protein is CASSIDSVQPQHF.

The chain couples TRBV2 to TRBJ1-2; D ambiguous. V gave up 2 bases and J gave up 4 bases, with 11 bases separating them. The CDR3 loop spans 14 amino acids. Germline CDR1 is SNHLY and CDR2 is FYNNEI. CDR3 in DNA: TGTGCCAGCAGTGAAAAGGTGGCGGGCTATGGCTACACCTTC. It specifies CASSEKVAGYGYTF.

The chain combines TRBV7-9 with TRBJ2-5; 8 nucleotides line up with TRBD2. Per the germline V gene, CDR1 is SEHNR and CDR2 is FQNEAQ (reference sequence). This CDR3 is 18 amino acids long. V shed 5 bases, J shed 2 bases, and the junction held 16 bases outside the gene matches. CDR3 sequence reads: CASSNAGAGGLGQETQYF. In DNA form, the CDR3 reads TGTGCCAGCAGCAACGCCGGGGCGGGGGGCCTTGGTCAAGAGACCCAGTACTTC.

The chain joins TRBV10-3 to TRBJ1-1; tentatively, D is TRBD1 (6 bases). Germline CDR1 and CDR2: ENHRY and SYGVKD. The V gene lost 7 bases and the J gene lost 0 bases, with 18 bases spanning the gap. The CDR3 is 16 residues long. Here the CDR3 reads CAITRTVGNLNTEAFF. Written as DNA, the CDR3 is TGTGCCATCACCCGGACAGTGGGCAATTTGAACACTGAAGCTTTCTTT.

This clone was found a few times. The genes are TRBV4-1 and TRBJ1-5; possibly TRBD1 for D (5 bases). Germline CDR1 MGHRA, CDR2 YSYEKL. This CDR3 contains 15 residues. V was clipped by 2 bases and J by 7 bases, with 15 bases between them. CDR3 protein: CASSQYVQGGQPQHF. CDR3 DNA sequence: TGCGCCAGCAGCCAATACGTGCAGGGAGGACAGCCCCAGCATTTT.

This sequence joins TRBV7-8 and TRBJ1-1; possibly TRBD1 for D (5 bases). The CDR3 totals 15 residues. Trimming took 6 bases from V and 0 from J, leaving 14 bases between them. The V gene's germline CDR1 is SGHVS and CDR2 FQNEAQ. CDR3 amino acids: CASRDARAMNTEAFF. DNA for the CDR3: TGTGCCAGCAGGGATGCCAGGGCGATGAACACTGAAGCTTTCTTT.

This CDR3 is CASSFRDRGTEAFF. Here the CDR3 DNA reads TGCGCCAGCAGCTTCCGGGACAGGGGCACTGAAGCTTTCTTT. This rearrangement joins TRBV5-1 to TRBJ1-1; TRBD1 matches at 10 bases. The trim removed 2 bases at V and 4 bases at J, leaving 2 bases unmatched. Germline CDR1 is SGHRS and CDR2 is YFSETQ. The CDR3 contains 14 residues. Combining the CDR3 with reference TRBV5-1 and TRBJ1-1 gives the whole variable domain KAGVTQTPRYLIKTRGQQVTLSCSPISGHRSVSWYQQTPGQGLQFLFEYFSETQRNKGNFPGRFSGRQFSNSRSEMNVSTLELGDSALYLCASSFRDRGTEAFFGQGTRLTVV.

V is TRBV7-2 and J is TRBJ2-7, with TRBD1 matching 11 bases. The CDR3 consists of 15 residues. The V and J ends lost 5 bases and 6 bases, in that order; junction bases with no gene match: 9. Germline V gives CDR1 SGHTA, CDR2 FQGNSA. CDR3 bases: TGTGCCAGCAGCCCAACCGGGACAGGGGGATTCGAGCAGTACTTC. Residues: CASSPTGTGGFEQYF.

This clone appeared once. The rearrangement uses TRBV28 and TRBJ2-7; D unresolved. Trimming pared 3 bases from V and 2 bases from J, leaving 14 bases between. Germline V gene lookup returns CDR1 MDHEN and CDR2 SYDVKM. The CDR3 sequence is 15 residues long. The CDR3: CASSFLPGQTYEQYF. CDR3 coding DNA: TGTGCCAGCAGTTTTCTTCCGGGTCAAACCTACGAGCAGTACTTC. The full variable domain, with the rest looked up from reference TRBV28 and TRBJ2-7, is DVKVTQSSRYLVKRTGEKVFLECVQDMDHENMFWYRQDPGLGLRLIYFSYDVKMKEKGDIPEGYSVSREKKERFSLILESASTNQTSMYLCASSFLPGQTYEQYFGPGTRLTVT.